This T cell receptor (beta chain) was recorded in a study of blood T cell repertoires in COVID-19. Study at large: Both acute and convalescent COVID-19 samples were obtained from the United States, Italy and Spain.

Germline loops: CDR1 MGHRA, CDR2 YSYEKL. The CDR3 consists of 16 residues. V gave up 1 base and J gave up 7 bases, with 17 bases separating them. This clone has only a few counts. Generated by immunoSEQ multiplex PCR, the TCRdb table keeps only in-frame clones and is missing some. The sample has approximately 170,000 clones; around four fifths are singletons. The rearrangement joins TRBV4-1 to TRBJ1-5; possible D gene TRBD1, 5 bases. The receptor was derived from a woman between 50 and 59 years old who had recovered from COVID-19. Sequences were obtained from PBMCs or T cells enriched from blood (not recorded which). CDR3 in amino acids: CASSQVHAGGWQPQHF. CDR3 nucleotide sequence: TGCGCCAGCAGCCAAGTTCATGCGGGGGGATGGCAGCCCCAGCATTTT.